The rows below give T cell receptor beta chains drawn from one sample of a study of blood T cell repertoires in COVID-19. Method: immunoSEQ multiplex PCR; TCRdb's copy keeps in-frame clones and lacks some. In the table there are 250,000 to 400,000 clones, 80% to 90% of which are singletons. The sample was PBMCs or T cells enriched from blood (not recorded which). The receptors were gathered from a woman aged 30 to 39 who had recovered from COVID-19. CDR3s include the opening cysteine and the closing phenylalanine or tryptophan. Each record gives: CDR3 length, J gene, V gene, CDR3 protein.

13 TRBJ1-4 TRBV19 CASSIEGGEKLFF
15 TRBJ1-2 TRBV7-8 CASSLDRPPNYGYTF
15 TRBJ1-5 TRBV19 CASSMGSVPGQPQHF
14 TRBJ1-6 TRBV5-1 CASSLVQENSPLHF
16 TRBJ1-3 TRBV28 CASTLTPSDSGNTIYF
15 TRBJ1-6 TRBV28 CASSGGQGAGSPLHF
14 TRBJ1-1 TRBV6-5 CASGIDKGAILRCF
11 TRBJ1-4 TRBV30 CAWMGYEKLFF
15 TRBJ2-7 TRBV7-9 CASSLGDRSSYEQYF
15 TRBJ2-5 TRBV5-1 CASSLDLTGEETQYF
11 TRBJ1-1 TRBV20-1 CSASKRTEAFF
19 TRBJ2-5 TRBV2 CANPLGGLAGLLDPETQYF
14 TRBJ1-1 TRBV30 CAWSREQGIPEAFF
14 TRBJ1-1 TRBV27 CASSLAGSNTEAFF
15 TRBJ2-3 TRBV28 CASSSGGQAADTQYF
16 TRBJ1-2 TRBV2 CASSLGQGRTNYGYTF
15 TRBJ2-1 TRBV2 CASSELLARYNEQFF
13 TRBJ1-2 TRBV30 CAARRGLDYGYTF
13 TRBJ1-6 TRBV5-4 CASSLERDSPLHF
14 TRBJ2-1 TRBV11-2 CASSLSLLVNEQFF
16 TRBJ2-3 TRBV23-1 CASTPSSQGVTDTQYF
16 TRBJ2-3 TRBV24-1 CATSDPGQGRGDTQYF
17 TRBJ1-5 TRBV28 CASSSERQGISNQPQHF
14 TRBJ1-6 TRBV6-5 CASRRGQRDSPLHF
16 TRBJ1-5 TRBV13 CASSPEGPKGNQPQHF
16 TRBJ2-3 TRBV5-1 CASSFPGVIGADTQYF
12 TRBJ1-3 TRBV13 CASSPPGDTIYF
15 TRBJ1-5 TRBV6-2/TRBV6-3 CASSWGTGGMQPQHF
14 TRBJ1-1 TRBV25-1 CASSDAGRGTEAFF
16 TRBJ2-7 TRBV11-1 CASSSAGGFPPYEQYF
12 TRBJ1-1 TRBV5-1 CASSPGGHEAFF
15 TRBJ2-7 TRBV5-4 CASSRTSGGDYEQYF
14 TRBJ1-1 TRBV19 CASTKDRRITEAFF
15 TRBJ2-5 TRBV5-4 CASSSRDRGQETQYF